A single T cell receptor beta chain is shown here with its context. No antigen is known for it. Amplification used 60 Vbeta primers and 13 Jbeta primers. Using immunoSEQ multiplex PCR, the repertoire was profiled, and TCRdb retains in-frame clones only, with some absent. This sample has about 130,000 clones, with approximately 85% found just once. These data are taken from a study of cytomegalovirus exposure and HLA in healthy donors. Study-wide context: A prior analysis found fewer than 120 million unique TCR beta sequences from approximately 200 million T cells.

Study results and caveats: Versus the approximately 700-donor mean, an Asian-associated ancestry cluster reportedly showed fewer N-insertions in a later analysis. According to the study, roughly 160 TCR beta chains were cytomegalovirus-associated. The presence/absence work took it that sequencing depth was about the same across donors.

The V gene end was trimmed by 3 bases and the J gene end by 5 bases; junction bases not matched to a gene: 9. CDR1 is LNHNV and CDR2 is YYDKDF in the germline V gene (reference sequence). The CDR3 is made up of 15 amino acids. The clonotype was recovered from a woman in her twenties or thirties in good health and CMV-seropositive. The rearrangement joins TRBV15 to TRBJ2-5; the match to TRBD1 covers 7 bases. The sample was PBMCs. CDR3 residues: CATSSPRGQSETQYF. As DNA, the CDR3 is TGTGCCACCAGCAGTCCCAGGGGACAGTCGGAGACCCAGTACTTC.